This TCR beta chain was observed in a study of post-analysis software for immune sequencing data. On the study more broadly: Both relapsing-remitting and secondary progressive multiple sclerosis featured among the disease courses, as did progressive-relapsing multiple sclerosis.

Study-level points and caveats: Relative to controls, patients had about 5 TRBV segments at higher frequency, with TRBV5-6, TRBV5-1 and TRBV20-1 among these. Compared with controls, patients showed significantly lower normalized Chao1 diversity.

J gave up 5 bases and V 3 bases, and 7 bases lay outside the gene matches. Germline CDR1 is DFQATT and CDR2 is SNEGSKA (reference sequence). The CDR3 has 14 residues. Unique molecular identifiers were carried by the TCR beta cDNA libraries. There were 1 to 10 million T cells, and about half a million cDNA molecules came from them. TCRdb passed the PCR reads through MiXCR, listing each CDR3 protein once. This table has 750,000 to 950,000 distinct CDR3 sequences, roughly half appearing once. With respect to this clonotype: Its specificity is unknown.

This chain uses TRBV20-1 with TRBJ1-2; 9 bases map to TRBD1. What was sequenced was blood. The clonotype originates from a girl between 5 and 17 years old with multiple sclerosis. CDR3 DNA sequence: TGCAGTGCTAGCGGAATACAGGGGGCATATGGCTACACCTTC. Translation gives CSASGIQGAYGYTF.